This is a list of T cell receptor beta chains from one sample in a study of T-cell memory formation after mild COVID-19. TCRdb reprocessed the 5' RACE reads via MiXCR and lists one record per CDR3 protein. This repertoire shows 350,000 to 450,000 distinct CDR3 sequences, 25% to 30% found once; its top ten account for 13%. The sequenced sample was PBMCs or a T cell subset sorted from them (not recorded which). The receptors shown here come from an adult woman who had mild COVID-19 (a few samples of this study predate the infection). Cell type and time point are not known. Each CDR3 is given with its conserved first and last residue.

>TRBJ2-1|TRBV29-1
CSVPGQGAGSVQFF
>TRBJ1-2|TRBV7-9
CASSLRDSNYGYTF
>TRBJ2-7|TRBV20-1
CSAPRGAGPYEQYF
>TRBJ2-1|TRBV9
CASSARVGVFMGEQFF
>TRBJ2-1|TRBV7-8
CAKKDKLNTGYNEQFF
>TRBJ1-2|TRBV7-9
CASDTGGGYGYTF
>TRBJ2-5|TRBV5-5
CASSFQAGEGTQYF
>TRBJ2-3|TRBV7-2
CASSLTVVGDTQYF
>TRBJ2-2|TRBV18
CASSPGTGYGTGELFF
>TRBJ1-5|TRBV9
CASSVGGTDQPQHF